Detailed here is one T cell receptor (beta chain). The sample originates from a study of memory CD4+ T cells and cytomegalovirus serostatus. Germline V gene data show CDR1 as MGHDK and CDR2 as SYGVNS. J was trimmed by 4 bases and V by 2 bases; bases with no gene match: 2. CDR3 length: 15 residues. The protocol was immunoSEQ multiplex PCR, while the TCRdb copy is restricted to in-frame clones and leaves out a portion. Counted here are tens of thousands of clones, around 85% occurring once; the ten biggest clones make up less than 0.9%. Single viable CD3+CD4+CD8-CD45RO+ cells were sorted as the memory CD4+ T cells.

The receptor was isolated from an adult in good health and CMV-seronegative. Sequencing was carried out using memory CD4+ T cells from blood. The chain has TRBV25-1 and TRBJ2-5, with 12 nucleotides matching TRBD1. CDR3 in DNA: TGTGCCAGCAGTGAAGGGACAGGGGGCGCAGAGACCCAGTACTTC. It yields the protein CASSEGTGGAETQYF.